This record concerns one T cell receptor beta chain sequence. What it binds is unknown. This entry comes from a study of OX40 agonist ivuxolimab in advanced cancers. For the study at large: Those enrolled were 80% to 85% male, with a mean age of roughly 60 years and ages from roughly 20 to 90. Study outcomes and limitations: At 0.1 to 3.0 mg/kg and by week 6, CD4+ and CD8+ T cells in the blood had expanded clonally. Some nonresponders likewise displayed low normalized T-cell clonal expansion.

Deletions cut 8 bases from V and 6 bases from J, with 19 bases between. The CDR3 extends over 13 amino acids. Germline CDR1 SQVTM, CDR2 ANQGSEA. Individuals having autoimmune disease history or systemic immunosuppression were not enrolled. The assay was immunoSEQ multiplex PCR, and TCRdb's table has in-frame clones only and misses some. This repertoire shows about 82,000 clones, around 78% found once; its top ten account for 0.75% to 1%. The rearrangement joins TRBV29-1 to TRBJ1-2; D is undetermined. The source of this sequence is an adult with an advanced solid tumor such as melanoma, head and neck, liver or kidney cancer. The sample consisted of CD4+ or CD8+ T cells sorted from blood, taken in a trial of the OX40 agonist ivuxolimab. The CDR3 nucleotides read TGCAGCTCACAGACAAACGGGGAGGATGGCTACACCTTC. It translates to CSSQTNGEDGYTF.